What follows are 16 T cell receptor beta chains derived from one specimen sequenced in a study of regulatory T cells in long-lasting Graves disease. Time point described: newly diagnosed GD, antithyroid drugs for less than 3 months. Researchers made the TCR library from RNA that was extracted from PBMCs. Arm-PCR of CDR3 regions and iRepertoire HTBI primers were used to build TCR beta libraries. TCRdb processed the multiplex PCR reads anew with MiXCR; each CDR3 protein has one entry. This sample has about 450,000 distinct CDR3 sequences, with about a sixth found just once. These data are also associated with another study on T cells in Graves' hyperthyroidism and ophthalmopathy.

This specimen was peripheral blood mononuclear cells (PBMCs), taken at new diagnosis, from a patient treated with antithyroid drugs. The origin of the receptors is a woman aged 30 to 39 with Graves disease.

The chain uses TRBV25-1 and TRBJ1-2; D not certain. Looked up from germline, CDR1 is MGHDK and CDR2 is SYGVNS. Trimming pared 0 bases from V and 8 bases from J, leaving 16 bases between. The CDR3 loop spans 15 amino acids. This chain's CDR3 is CASSEYGSGEGGYTF. In DNA form, the CDR3 reads TGTGCCAGCAGTGAATACGGGTCTGGGGAGGGAGGCTACACCTTC.

This clonotype was seen more than once but under ten times. This chain connects TRBV19 to TRBJ2-1; D remains ambiguous. Germline V gives CDR1 LNHDA, CDR2 SQIVND (reference sequence). The CDR3 length is 12 residues. The V end was cut by 3 bases, the J end by 5 bases, with 5 bases between. CDR3 in amino acids: CASSMPNNEQFF. CDR3 sequence (DNA): TGTGCCAGTAGTATGCCGAACAATGAGCAGTTCTTC.

This clonotype was counted between two and nine times. V is TRBV7-9 and J is TRBJ2-2; weak D call: TRBD1 (5 bases). Germline V gene data show CDR1 as SEHNR and CDR2 as FQNEAQ (reference sequence). V lost 2 bases, J lost 10 bases, and 14 bases lay in between. The CDR3 is 14 residues long. The CDR3 sequence is CASSLTGAHEELFF. Written as DNA, the CDR3 is TGTGCCAGCAGCTTAACAGGAGCACATGAGGAGCTGTTTTTT. The whole variable domain, remainder taken from reference TRBV7-9 and TRBJ2-2, is DTGVSQNPRHKITKRGQNVTFRCDPISEHNRLYWYRQTLGQGPEFLTYFQNEAQLEKSRLLSDRFSAERPKGSFSTLEIQRTEQGDSAMYLCASSLTGAHEELFFGEGSRLTVL.

The chain uses TRBV9 and TRBJ2-5; the D gene is possibly TRBD2 (5 bases). V lost 0 bases and J lost 11, with 14 bases in between. Germline V CDR1 and CDR2: SGDLS, YYNGEE. This CDR3 spans 13 amino acids. CDR3 residues: CASSVVNGGEQYF. CDR3 nucleotides: TGTGCCAGCAGCGTAGTCAACGGAGGAGAGCAGTACTTC.

This clonotype has a count of ten or more. The rearrangement links TRBV20-1 to TRBJ1-6; possibly TRBD1 for D (5 bases). This CDR3 has 14 residues. Trimming stripped 5 bases from V and 10 bases from J, with 18 bases between. Germline V gives CDR1 DFQATT, CDR2 SNEGSKA (reference sequence). The CDR3 protein is CSAPRWGGFSPLHF. In nucleotides, the CDR3 is TGCAGTGCTCCAAGGTGGGGGGGATTCTCACCCCTCCACTTT.

The sample holds many counts of this clonotype. The chain uses TRBV6-5 and TRBJ2-7; D call uncertain. Germline V gene data show CDR1 as MNHEY and CDR2 as SVGAGI. The length of the CDR3 is 13 residues. V was clipped by 0 bases and J by 3 bases, with 6 bases between them. CDR3 region: CASSYSASYEQYF. The DNA for the CDR3 is TGTGCCAGCAGTTACTCCGCCAGCTACGAGCAGTACTTC.

This clonotype occurred many times. The chain links TRBV5-1 to TRBJ1-1, with D uncertain. The germline CDR1 and CDR2 sequences are SGHRS and YFSETQ. This CDR3 has 15 residues. V was shortened by 2 bases and J by 0 bases, with 11 bases between the two germline ends. DNA of the CDR3: TGCGCCAGCAGCTTAGAGGGATGGATGAACACTGAAGCTTTCTTT. This sequence encodes CASSLEGWMNTEAFF.

This clonotype was found many times. CDR3 coding DNA: TGTGCCAGCAGTTTAGGGGATAGCGGGAGGGCCGTGTTCTTC. It translates to CASSLGDSGRAVFF. The J gene is TRBJ2-1, the V gene TRBV28; 11 bases are a match to TRBD2. This CDR3 has 14 residues. Germline-derived CDR1 and CDR2 are MDHEN and SYDVKM. Trimming at V came to 2 bases and at J to 15 bases, leaving 9 bases not matched to a gene.

This clonotype occurred a few times. This rearrangement joins TRBV3-1 to TRBJ2-6, with D possibly TRBD2 on 5 matching bases. Trimming took off 1 base at V and 0 bases at J, with 13 bases between the two ends. The CDR3 consists of 18 residues. Germline CDR1 reads LGHDT; CDR2 reads YNNKEL (reference sequence). CDR3 loop: CASSQGTLRSSGANVLTF. CDR3 coding DNA: TGTGCCAGCAGCCAAGGGACTCTCCGGAGCTCTGGGGCCAACGTCCTGACTTTC.

This clonotype was observed a few times. DNA for the CDR3: TGTGCCAGCAGTTACGTTGCCAGGGGTAGCTACACCTTC. This gives the protein CASSYVARGSYTF. This chain links TRBV6-5 with TRBJ1-2; weak D call: TRBD1 (6 bases). CDR1 and CDR2 from the germline V gene are MNHEY and SVGAGI. The CDR3 is 13 amino acids. Trimming stripped 2 bases from V and 9 bases from J, with 13 bases between.

This clonotype was found a few times. The gene calls are TRBV4-2 and TRBJ2-7; the match to TRBD2 covers 16 bases. V lost 1 base, J lost 5 bases, and 14 bases stayed unmatched. The CDR3 runs to 20 residues. The germline V gene has CDR1 LGHNA and CDR2 YNFKEQ. The CDR3 reads CASSQVLGTSGRVAVHEQYF. CDR3 coding DNA: TGTGCCAGCAGCCAAGTTCTAGGGACTAGCGGGAGGGTTGCTGTCCACGAGCAGTACTTC.

This clonotype was observed at least ten times. The chain employs TRBV11-2 and TRBJ2-7, with D hard to call. Trimming took off 6 bases at V and 1 base at J, with 10 bases between the two ends. Germline V gene sequence: CDR1 SGHAT, CDR2 FQNNGV. The CDR3 sequence is 13 residues long. The CDR3 sequence: CASRVSGSYEQYF. CDR3 coding DNA: TGTGCCAGCAGGGTATCCGGATCCTACGAGCAGTACTTC.

This clonotype was picked up a small number of times. The V gene is TRBV27, the J gene TRBJ1-5; perhaps TRBD1 as D (6 bases). The CDR3 is 16 amino acids. Germline V gene lookup returns CDR1 MNHEY and CDR2 SMNVEV (reference sequence). Trimming left V 7 bases short and J 3 bases short, with 19 bases between. CDR3 region: CASKPLRGGNNQPQHF. CDR3 in DNA: TGTGCCAGCAAGCCCCTAAGGGGGGGAAACAATCAGCCCCAGCATTTT.

There are a few counts of this clonotype. The rearrangement uses TRBV5-1 and TRBJ2-7; 8 nucleotides align to TRBD2. CDR3 length: 15 amino acids. CDR1 SGHRS and CDR2 YFSETQ come from the germline V gene. V shed 3 bases and J 6 bases; nucleotides not matched to a gene: 11. The CDR3 nucleotides are TGCGCCAGCAGCTCCACACCCACCCGGGAGGGCGAGCAGTACTTC. It translates to CASSSTPTREGEQYF.

J is TRBJ1-2 and V is TRBV7-9; perhaps TRBD1 as D (5 bases). Between the trimmed V and J ends, which lost 6 bases and 6 bases, there was a span of 11 bases. This CDR3 has 12 amino acids. Germline CDR1 is SEHNR and CDR2 is FQNEAQ (reference sequence). Written as DNA, the CDR3 is TGTGCCAGCAGTAAGACAGAGAATGGCTACACCTTC. Its translation: CASSKTENGYTF.

Ten or more counts support this clonotype. The chain combines TRBV20-1 with TRBJ1-4, with D maybe TRBD1 (5 bases). Germline V CDR1 and CDR2: DFQATT, SNEGSKA (reference sequence). The CDR3 covers 14 residues. The ends were cut back, 6 bases at V and 4 bases at J, with 15 bases in the middle. CDR3 sequence reads: CSALDTGRNEKLFF. The CDR3 nucleotides are TGCAGTGCGTTAGATACAGGCCGTAATGAAAAACTGTTTTTT.